Shown below are 15 T cell receptor beta chains from a single sample sequenced in a study of T cells expressing NK-cell markers (TCRdb year 2020). Library generation was performed with 5' RACE. Sequencing took place on an Illumina HiSeq 2000. TCRdb reprocessed the reads and provides one entry for every CDR3 protein sequence; no DNA is given. The table kept for this sample lists about 300,000 distinct CDR3 sequences. The ten largest account for around 4.3% of the sample. The material sequenced was blood T cells: a sorted CD56 or NKG2C T cell subset, CD4+ or CD8+ T cells, or bulk PBMC T cells (not recorded which). Receptors were obtained from a woman between 18 and 69 years old in good health.

This chain joins TRBV20-1 and TRBJ2-2; TCRdb outputs TRBD2, but without DNA this stays unchecked. This CDR3 region has 14 residues. Per the germline V gene, CDR1 is DFQATT and CDR2 is SNEGSKA (reference sequence). This CDR3 reads CSAPSGGLTGELFF.

This chain links TRBV9 with TRBJ2-3; TCRdb calls TRBD1, which cannot be checked without DNA. Germline V gives CDR1 SGDLS, CDR2 YYNGEE. The length of the CDR3 is 14 residues. The chain's CDR3 is CASSRQGVADTQYF.

The gene calls are TRBV9 and TRBJ2-1; TCRdb indicates TRBD2, and absent DNA this call remains unverified. This CDR3 has 16 amino acids. Germline loops: CDR1 SGDLS, CDR2 YYNGEE. CDR3 residues: CASSSPQAGLYNEQFF.

This sequence joins TRBV4-1 and TRBJ1-4. The CDR3 is 14 residues long. Germline values: CDR1 MGHRA, CDR2 YSYEKL. CDR3: CASSQPEIREKLFF.

V gene TRBV12-3 or TRBV12-4 combines with J gene TRBJ1-4. The CDR3 covers 15 residues. The CDR3 sequence is CASSSGTSPAGKLFF.

The V gene is TRBV7-8, the J gene TRBJ2-5; lacking DNA, the TRBD2 call made by TCRdb goes unchecked. CDR1 is SGHVS, CDR2 FQNEAQ, per germline. This CDR3 region has 16 residues. The CDR3 loop is CASSHRTRGKVETQYF.

The chain joins TRBV30 to TRBJ2-5. The CDR3 has 13 residues. CDR1 is GTSNPN and CDR2 is SVGIG in the germline V gene (reference sequence). The CDR3 here is CAWSVLLRETQYF.

This chain uses TRBV4-2 with TRBJ2-1. CDR1 is LGHNA, CDR2 YNFKEQ, per germline. This CDR3 is 15 amino acids long. CDR3 residues: CASSQEGASGNEQFF.

The rearrangement uses TRBV6-2 or TRBV6-3 and TRBJ2-5; TCRdb indicates TRBD1, and absent DNA this call remains unverified. Germline V lookup: CDR1 MNHEY, CDR2 SVGEGT. The CDR3 extends over 16 amino acids. CDR3 loop: CASSSISAGRRETQYF.

The chain combines TRBV7-8 with TRBJ2-3; TCRdb selects TRBD1, and the lack of DNA leaves this call unchecked. Germline lookup yields CDR1 SGHVS and CDR2 FQNEAQ. This CDR3 has 14 residues. The CDR3 region is CASSPRTGSDTQYF.

J is TRBJ2-1 and V is TRBV9. Per germline, CDR1 SGDLS and CDR2 YYNGEE. The CDR3 contains 15 residues. The CDR3 protein is CASSADQVIYDEQFF. Full variable domain (outside the CDR3, taken from reference TRBV9 and TRBJ2-1): DSGVTQTPKHLITATGQRVTLRCSPRSGDLSVYWYQQSLDQGLQFLIQYYNGEERAKGNILERFSAQQFPDLHSELNLSSLELGDSALYFCASSADQVIYDEQFFGPGTRLTVL.

The chain has TRBV20-1 and TRBJ2-1; the TCRdb D gene call, TRBD2, has no DNA to confirm it. The CDR3 has 17 amino acids. Germline CDR1 is DFQATT and CDR2 is SNEGSKA (reference sequence). CDR3 residues: CSASDPGLAGPYNEQFF.

This chain links TRBV20-1 with TRBJ2-3; TCRdb calls TRBD2, which cannot be checked without DNA. Germline V gene data show CDR1 as DFQATT and CDR2 as SNEGSKA (reference sequence). This CDR3 has 14 amino acids. CDR3 sequence: CSATGTSRADTQYF.

CDR3 protein: CASRAFEGAPYNEQFF. This chain connects TRBV7-2 to TRBJ2-1; TCRdb names TRBD1, which stays unverified in the absence of DNA. CDR3 length: 16 amino acids. The V gene's germline CDR1 is SGHTA and CDR2 FQGNSA.

The genes are TRBV24-1 and TRBJ2-3; there is no DNA to check the TCRdb D call of TRBD2. Germline V gene data show CDR1 as KGHDR and CDR2 as SFDVKD. This CDR3 contains 14 residues. CDR3 in amino acids: CATSDPGLSDTQYF.